These T cell receptor beta chains were read from a single sample in a study of response to subunit inactivated influenza vaccine. TCRdb reanalysed the RT-PCR reads using MiXCR and keeps one entry per CDR3 protein. Found here are more than 450,000 distinct CDR3 sequences, 12% of them singletons; the top ten hold more than 8.5%. The sequencing here drew on PBMCs from blood, taken on the day of vaccination. The receptors were gathered from a man aged 50-60 years who received an inactivated influenza vaccine. Each CDR3 is given with its conserved first and last residue. Fields, in order: clone size, J gene, V gene, D gene, CDR3 DNA, CDR3 protein. D genes are given only for firm matches. The size field is filled for only some rows; it gives once, few, many or a size class.

>-|TRBJ1-1|TRBV20-1|TRBD1
TGCAGTGCTAGAGATGAGGGGGCGAACACTGAAGCTTTCTTT
CSARDEGANTEAFF
>-|TRBJ2-7|TRBV10-1|TRBD2
TGCGCCAGCAGTGAGTCATCGCTAGCGGGGGGCGGAGAGCAGTACTTC
CASSESSLAGGGEQYF
>-|TRBJ2-1|TRBV2|TRBD2
TGTGCCAGCAGTGAGGGACTAGCGGGAGTAAATGAGCAGTTCTTC
CASSEGLAGVNEQFF
>many|TRBJ2-1|TRBV20-1|-
TGCAGTGCTACTCCTTCCTACAATGAGCAGTTCTTC
CSATPSYNEQFF
>-|TRBJ1-1|TRBV11-2|-
TGTGCCAGCAGCTTAGTGGGGGGGATGGGGACTGAAGCTTTCTTT
CASSLVGGMGTEAFF
>few|TRBJ2-4|TRBV4-1|-
TGCGCCAGCAGCCTCCAGGACCCGCAGGCGTTTCGGAGCATTCAGTACTTC
CASSLQDPQAFRSIQYF
>-|TRBJ1-5|TRBV12-3/TRBV12-4|-
TGTGCCAGCAGTCGGCCCAATCAGCCCCAGCATTTT
CASSRPNQPQHF
>few|TRBJ1-6|TRBV11-1|TRBD1
TGTGCCAGCAGCACACCGGACAGGGTCAGCTCCTATAATTCACCCCTCCACTTT
CASSTPDRVSSYNSPLHF
>-|TRBJ1-6|TRBV6-1|TRBD1
TGTGCCAGCAGCCTGGGACAGGGACATAATTCACCCCTCCACTTT
CASSLGQGHNSPLHF
>few|TRBJ1-5|TRBV2|-
TGTGCCAGCAGTGAGTTTTCAACAGAATATAGCAATCAGCCCCAGCATTTT
CASSEFSTEYSNQPQHF
>few|TRBJ2-1|TRBV27|-
TGTGCCAGCAGTGATGGAGGCGTATACAATGAGCAGTTCTTC
CASSDGGVYNEQFF
>-|TRBJ2-7|TRBV10-2|-
TGCGCCAGCATCCGTGCCGGGACGTTAGGTCGTAACGAGCAGTACTTC
CASIRAGTLGRNEQYF
>-|TRBJ2-7|TRBV20-1|-
TGCAGTGCTAGAGATCGGCTCGAGCAGTACTTC
CSARDRLEQYF
>-|TRBJ1-1|TRBV28|-
TGTGCCAGCAGGCGCGGACGGGATAACACTGAAGCTTTCTTT
CASRRGRDNTEAFF
>-|TRBJ2-7|TRBV10-2|-
TGCGCCAGCAGCCCTGGTTGGCTCGGGTACGAGCAGTACTTC
CASSPGWLGYEQYF
>many|TRBJ2-7|TRBV27|TRBD1
TGTGCCAGCAGTTTACACCCCGGGACAGGGACCGAGCAGTACTTC
CASSLHPGTGTEQYF
>many|TRBJ2-7|TRBV29-1|-
TGCAGCGCCCCGACAGGATACGAGCAGTACTTC
CSAPTGYEQYF
>few|TRBJ2-1|TRBV11-2|TRBD2
TGTGCCAGCAGCTTCGGGGGACTAGCGGGGGTTTCCTACAATGAGCAGTTCTTC
CASSFGGLAGVSYNEQFF
>-|TRBJ2-2|TRBV3-1|-
-
CASCKEMGRTRTPGSCFF
>many|TRBJ2-7|TRBV12-3/TRBV12-4|-
TGTGCCAGCAGTTTAAGGGCCGAGCAGTACTTC
CASSLRAEQYF
>few|TRBJ2-5|TRBV20-1|-
TGCAGTGCTAGAGATGGGACTTCCAGGGGGACCCAGTACTTC
CSARDGTSRGTQYF
>once|TRBJ2-5|TRBV20-1|-
TGCAGTTTCCACTTCCAAGAGACCCAGTACTTC
CSFHFQETQYF
>few|TRBJ2-1|TRBV12-3/TRBV12-4|TRBD2
TGTGCCAGTCGGGGGAGCCGGGCTAGCGGGAAGGATGGTGAGCAGTTCTTC
CASRGSRASGKDGEQFF
>few|TRBJ2-2|TRBV6-1|-
TGTGCCAGCAGTCAGAGTAGGACCGGGGAGCTGTTTTTT
CASSQSRTGELFF
>many|TRBJ2-2|TRBV20-1|TRBD2
TGCAGTGCTAGAGATCGGGCTAGCGGGGGGCGGAACACCGGGGAGCTGTTTTTT
CSARDRASGGRNTGELFF
>few|TRBJ2-7|TRBV7-2|TRBD2
TGTGCCAGCAGCTTAGTTGGCGGGAGCGACTCCTACGAGCAGTACTTC
CASSLVGGSDSYEQYF
>few|TRBJ2-5|TRBV5-1|-
TGCGCCAGCAGCCCCCAGGGCCTGAGTCGGGGAGAGACCCAGTACTTC
CASSPQGLSRGETQYF